The 24 T cell receptor beta chains given below trace back to one sample, sequenced in a study of T-cell reconstitution after alpha-beta-depleted transplantation in children. Library preparation (for TCRbeta) was performed with unique molecular identifiers. TCRdb re-analysed the PCR reads in MiXCR, keeping a single row per CDR3 protein. This table has around 300,000 distinct CDR3 sequences, around 10% appearing once. This sample comprised peripheral blood, obtained 180 days after TCRalphabeta/CD19-depleted stem cell transplant. All receptors derive from a male patient aged 2-9 years who had a stem cell transplant for chronic granulomatous disease, so the T cells may come from the graft donor.

Many counts were recorded for this clonotype. The chain uses TRBV5-1 and TRBJ2-2; unclear D gene. V lost 4 bases, J lost 6 bases, and 4 bases lay in between. Germline CDR1 reads SGHRS; CDR2 reads YFSETQ. The CDR3 covers 11 residues. The DNA for the CDR3 is TGCGCCAGCAGCCGATCCGGGGAGCTGTTTTTT. Translation gives CASSRSGELFF.

This clonotype was recorded many times. V usage is TRBV20-1 and J usage is TRBJ2-1; 10 positions agree with TRBD2. Trimming at V came to 3 bases and at J to 15 bases, leaving 14 bases not matched to a gene. The CDR3 is 14 amino acids. Per the germline V gene, CDR1 is DFQATT and CDR2 is SNEGSKA (reference sequence). This CDR3 reads CSAREFLLAGDWFF. The CDR3 DNA follows: TGCAGTGCTAGGGAATTCCTGCTAGCGGGAGATTGGTTCTTC.

In its sample, this clonotype was seen many times. One junction end does not reproduce the germline sequence, and a read error may be involved. The V gene is TRBV5-1, the J gene TRBJ1-4; D remains unclear. The germline CDR1 and CDR2 sequences are SGHRS and YFSETQ. CDR3 length equals 13 residues. The CDR3 sequence is CASSPWSGEKLFF. CDR3 in DNA: TGCGCCAGCAGCCCATGGAGTGGTGAAAAGCTGTTTTTT.

This chain links TRBV5-1 with TRBJ2-1; 11 nucleotides match TRBD2. V shed 0 bases, J shed 4 bases, and the junction held 6 bases outside the gene matches. This CDR3 has 17 residues. CDR1 is SGHRS and CDR2 is YFSETQ in the germline V gene. The CDR3 protein is CASSLGSGTSGYNEQFF. The CDR3 DNA is TGCGCCAGCAGCTTGGGTTCCGGGACTAGCGGATACAATGAGCAGTTCTTC.

Ten or more counts support this clonotype. The chain has TRBV9 and TRBJ2-3; perhaps TRBD2 as D (5 bases). The CDR3 contains 13 residues. V lost 3 bases to trimming and J lost 6 bases, with 11 bases between them. Germline V gene lookup returns CDR1 SGDLS and CDR2 YYNGEE. CDR3 sequence (DNA): TGTGCCAGCAGCGCCCTAGCCGGGGATACGCAGTATTTT. As protein: CASSALAGDTQYF.

This clonotype was seen repeatedly, ten times or more. The rearrangement links TRBV6-2 or TRBV6-3 to TRBJ2-7, with a tentative D call TRBD1 (6 bases). CDR1 and CDR2 (germline): MNHEY, SVGEGT. V was pared by 9 bases and J by 2 bases, with 14 bases between. The CDR3 totals 13 residues. The CDR3 sequence: CASSQNRAYEQYF. The CDR3 DNA is TGTGCCAGTTCTCAGAACAGGGCCTACGAGCAGTACTTC.

This clonotype was seen at least ten times. This chain links TRBV5-8 with TRBJ2-1; D remains unclear. The CDR3 length is 12 residues. V was cut by 4 bases and J by 12 bases, with 14 bases left in between. Germline CDR1 reads SGHTS; CDR2 reads YDEGEE. CDR3 protein: CASSLGPPRQFF. The CDR3 DNA reads as TGTGCCAGCAGCCTAGGTCCTCCGCGGCAGTTCTTC.

This clonotype was detected many times. This chain uses TRBV12-3 or TRBV12-4 with TRBJ2-5; D is unresolved. The length of the CDR3 is 13 residues. The germline V and J ends were trimmed by 7 bases and 1 base, with 10 bases remaining between them. CDR3: CASTPRVQETQYF. The CDR3 coding sequence is TGTGCCAGCACACCCCGGGTCCAAGAGACCCAGTACTTC.

CDR3 bases: TGTACCATCAGTTTCTTCCCGGCAGGACGGACTAGCACAGATACGCAGTATTTT. Amino acids: CTISFFPAGRTSTDTQYF. V usage is TRBV2 and J usage is TRBJ2-3, with D perhaps matching TRBD2 (5 bases). The CDR3 runs 18 residues. Germline V gives CDR1 SNHLY, CDR2 FYNNEI. Filled out from reference TRBV2 and TRBJ2-3, the complete variable domain reads EPEVTQTPSHQVTQMGQEVILRCVPISNHLYFYWYRQILGQKVEFLVSFYNNEISEKSEIFDDQFSVERPDGSNFTLKIRSTKLEDSAMYFCTISFFPAGRTSTDTQYFGPGTRLTVL.

This clonotype was observed many times. The chain links TRBV28 to TRBJ2-7; tentatively, D is TRBD2 (5 bases). Trimming pared 6 bases from V and 6 bases from J, leaving 15 bases between. Germline loops: CDR1 MDHEN, CDR2 SYDVKM. The CDR3 sequence is 13 residues long. The CDR3 DNA is TGTGCCAGCAGGGTGGGAGCCCCCGTCGAGCAGTACTTC. Residues: CASRVGAPVEQYF.

This clonotype has a count of ten or more. This chain joins TRBV29-1 and TRBJ1-4; TRBD1 agrees at 9 bases. Germline V CDR1 and CDR2: SQVTM, ANQGSEA. This CDR3 is built from 15 residues. V lost 5 bases to trimming and J lost 8 bases; unmatched junction nucleotides: 12. In nucleotides, the CDR3 is TGCAGCGTTCCGGGGACAGGGACCCTTGGGGAAAAACTGTTTTTT. Protein: CSVPGTGTLGEKLFF. Combining the CDR3 with reference TRBV29-1 and TRBJ1-4 gives the whole variable domain SAVISQKPSRDICQRGTSLTIQCQVDSQVTMMFWYRQQPGQSLTLIATANQGSEATYESGFVIDKFPISRPNLTFSTLTVSNMSPEDSSIYLCSVPGTGTLGEKLFFGSGTQLSVL.

This clonotype came up many times. The rearrangement joins TRBV28 to TRBJ2-5; 7 bases match TRBD2. The germline V gene encodes CDR1 MDHEN and CDR2 SYDVKM. With 4 bases clipped from V and 5 bases from J, the junction kept 19 bases outside the gene matches. CDR3 length equals 18 residues. CDR3 loop: CASSSQRVISGKWETQYF. The DNA for the CDR3 is TGTGCCAGCAGTTCCCAGAGGGTTATCAGCGGGAAGTGGGAGACCCAGTACTTC.

Ten or more counts support this clonotype. The V gene is TRBV4-3, the J gene TRBJ1-3; D is perhaps TRBD1 (5 bases). Trimming removed 3 bases at V and 2 bases at J, with 11 bases between. The CDR3 spans 15 residues. CDR1 LGHNA and CDR2 YSLEER come from the germline V gene. For the CDR3, the DNA is TGCGCCAGCAGCCAGACTACAGGTCCTGGAAACACCATATATTTT. Translated, it gives CASSQTTGPGNTIYF.

This clonotype came up many times. V usage is TRBV20-1 and J usage is TRBJ2-7; 7 bases are a match to TRBD1. Looked up from germline, CDR1 is DFQATT and CDR2 is SNEGSKA (reference sequence). V gave up 6 bases and J gave up 3 bases; unmatched junction bases: 8. The CDR3 runs 13 residues. The CDR3 DNA is TGCAGTGCATACCGTCGACAGGGCTACGAGCAGTACTTC. Translation gives CSAYRRQGYEQYF.

The table lists this clonotype with a few counts. The CDR3 region is CASRGVEMSTSGVYEQFF. As DNA, the CDR3 is TGTGCCAGCAGGGGAGTGGAGATGTCTACTAGCGGGGTATATGAGCAGTTCTTC. The chain links TRBV6-2 or TRBV6-3 to TRBJ2-1, with TRBD2 identical over 10 bases. CDR1 and CDR2 (germline): MNHEY, SVGEGT. CDR3 length equals 18 residues. Trimming took 6 bases from V and 8 from J; bases not matched to a gene: 19.

There are many counts of this clonotype. The chain couples TRBV20-1 to TRBJ2-1; 8 positions match TRBD2. The germline gives CDR1 DFQATT, CDR2 SNEGSKA (reference sequence). The V segment lost 3 bases and the J segment 1 base; nucleotides outside the gene matches: 2. There are 14 residues in the CDR3. The CDR3 loop reads CSASGRGSYNEQFF. The CDR3 DNA sequence: TGCAGTGCTAGCGGGAGGGGGTCCTACAATGAGCAGTTCTTC.

This clonotype was recorded at least ten times. V is TRBV12-3 or TRBV12-4 and J is TRBJ2-3; D unresolved. Deletions cut 7 bases from V and 2 bases from J, with 16 bases between. CDR3 length: 15 residues. This CDR3 reads CASTPYGWVTDTQYF. DNA for the CDR3: TGTGCCAGCACCCCCTATGGGTGGGTCACAGATACGCAGTATTTT.

The sample holds many counts of this clonotype. The V gene is TRBV20-1, the J gene TRBJ2-5; D is possibly TRBD2 (5 bases). The germline CDR1 and CDR2 sequences are DFQATT and SNEGSKA (reference sequence). The CDR3 is made up of 15 amino acids. The ends were cut back, 3 bases at V and 3 bases at J, with 17 bases in the middle. CDR3 protein: CSASSGEKLEETQYF. CDR3 in DNA: TGCAGTGCTAGTTCTGGGGAGAAGCTCGAAGAGACCCAGTACTTC.

This clonotype was counted at least ten times. This chain uses TRBV20-1 with TRBJ2-1, with D perhaps TRBD1 or TRBD2 (6 bases each). Germline values: CDR1 DFQATT, CDR2 SNEGSKA (reference sequence). There are 15 residues in the CDR3. The V gene lost 6 bases and the J gene lost 1 base, with 16 bases spanning the gap. The CDR3 protein is CSAPWRGGSYNEQFF. For the CDR3, the DNA is TGCAGTGCCCCGTGGCGAGGGGGGTCCTACAATGAGCAGTTCTTC.

This clonotype has more than one count but fewer than ten. The genes are TRBV27 and TRBJ2-5; the match to TRBD2 covers 12 bases. The CDR3 sequence is 16 residues long. Germline V gives CDR1 MNHEY, CDR2 SMNVEV (reference sequence). Trimming removed 7 bases from V and 5 bases from J; junction bases left unmatched: 11. The CDR3: CASKLPSGRADETQYF. The CDR3 DNA sequence: TGTGCCAGCAAATTGCCTAGCGGGAGGGCCGATGAGACCCAGTACTTC.

This clonotype was counted ten times or more. This chain uses TRBV12-3 or TRBV12-4 with TRBJ2-2; 8 bases fit TRBD2. The CDR3 loop spans 18 amino acids. V gave up 5 bases and J gave up 0 bases; unmatched junction bases: 11. For the CDR3, the DNA is TGTGCCAGCAGTCCCGCGATATCGGGACTAGCGAACACCGGGGAGCTGTTTTTT. Translated: CASSPAISGLANTGELFF.

CDR3 DNA sequence: TGCGCCAGCAGCCCCCGGGGGGAACCCTCTACTAATGAAAAACTGTTTTTT. Its translation is CASSPRGEPSTNEKLFF. The rearrangement joins TRBV23-1 to TRBJ1-4; D possibly corresponds to TRBD1 (5 bases). TRBV23-1 is identified as an open reading frame with a role that is uncertain. This CDR3 has 17 residues. Between the trimmed V and J ends, which lost 6 bases and 2 bases, there was a span of 19 bases.

This clonotype was counted ten times or more. The chain uses TRBV5-1 and TRBJ2-2; perhaps D is TRBD1 or TRBD2 (5 bases each). CDR3 length equals 15 residues. In germline, CDR1 is SGHRS, CDR2 YFSETQ. Trimming cost V 3 bases and J 2 bases, with 11 bases left between them. The CDR3 DNA reads TGCGCCAGCAGCTACCGGGACCCAAACACCGGGGAGCTGTTTTTT. Its protein is CASSYRDPNTGELFF.

In its sample, this clonotype was seen many times. The CDR3 region has the DNA TGTGCCACCTCCAACCTATCGGATACGCAGTATTTT. It is translated as CATSNLSDTQYF. The chain combines TRBV24-1 with TRBJ2-3; no reliable D call. This CDR3 has 12 amino acids. Trimming removed 9 bases from V and 6 bases from J, with 12 bases in between. The germline V gene has CDR1 KGHDR and CDR2 SFDVKD.